This record looks at one T cell receptor (beta chain) sequence and its context. The data belong to a study of T cell changes during pregnancy in multiple sclerosis. Germline values: CDR1 SGHDN, CDR2 FVKESK. CDR3 size: 15 residues. After removal of 4 bases from V and 7 bases from J, the junction contained 9 bases not matched to a gene. Sequencing used immunoSEQ multiplex PCR; TCRdb keeps in-frame clones, though not all of them. The table shows just under 50,000 clones, with approximately 91% occurring only once. The source was CD8+ T cells from peripheral blood mononuclear cells, collected after pregnancy. The clonotype was recovered from a female donor with multiple sclerosis, enrolled in a pregnancy study. This chain links TRBV14 with TRBJ2-7; 11 positions agree with TRBD1. In DNA, the CDR3 is TGTGCCAGCAGCCGAACCGGGACAGGGGGGTTGGAGCAGTACTTC. This translates into CASSRTGTGGLEQYF.